This note documents a single T cell receptor (beta chain) sequence. Its antigen remains unidentified. Measured with immunoSEQ multiplex PCR; TCRdb has only the in-frame clones, and not every one. The sample gives over 35,000 clones, roughly four fifths of which show up once; 4.5% to 5.5% is in the top ten. The time point was: week 35, safety follow-up. Every vaccine dose comprised 300 ug of mutant IDH1 20-mer peptide plus topical imiquimod. V lost 2 bases, J lost 4 bases, and 12 bases lay in between. Germline V gene data show CDR1 as MNHEY and CDR2 as SVGAGI. The CDR3 length is 15 residues. The entry originates in a study of a mutant IDH1 vaccine in newly diagnosed glioma. Study context: First vaccine doses came 4-6 weeks after radiotherapy alone, or with temozolomide cycles. The V12 visit happened in week 35, and the V13 visit happened in week 47. Patients previously underwent radiotherapy, temozolomide, or both, and most underwent both.

Broader study findings: There seemed to be no relation between pseudoprogression and changes in top peripheral T cell clonotypes.

The sample here was PBMCs, taken from a glioma patient whose treatment included an IDH1 peptide vaccine. The chain combines TRBV6-5 with TRBJ1-5; D is ambiguous. This TCR came from a woman aged 45-60 years with glioma. The CDR3 DNA sequence: TGTGCCAGCAGTTACCGACCGGGGTATAATCAGCCCCAGCATTTT. Its translation is CASSYRPGYNQPQHF.